The 9 T cell receptor beta chains below come from one sample, sequenced in a study of T-cell reconstitution after alpha-beta-depleted transplantation in children (dated by TCRdb to the mid-2010s). Sample treatment or condition, as interpreted from the label and publication: allogeneic hematopoietic cell transplantation with graft depleted of TCRalphabeta T cells and CD19 B cells. Receptors were amplified or captured by PCR. Sequencing used an Illumina HiSeq 2500. TCR libraries were prepared with molecular barcoding, using unique molecular identifiers to normalize TCRbeta repertoire quantification. TCRdb redid the processing of the public reads, applying fastp at Q25 and MiXCR, and retained in-frame beta chains. Every CDR3 protein is listed once, alongside the most common genes and DNA of its rows. The table for this sample lists about 980,000 distinct CDR3 sequences; about 29% of them were counted only once. The ten largest clones capture roughly 28% of the sample.

The sequencing used PBMCs, mostly from graft donor cells, collected 360 days after TCRalphabeta/CD19-depleted stem cell transplant. These receptors all stem from a boy under two years old who had a stem cell transplant for SCID, so the T cells may come from the graft donor.

The V gene is TRBV12-3 or TRBV12-4, the J gene TRBJ2-3, with D possibly TRBD1 on 5 matching bases. The CDR3 length is 15 residues. The V gene lost 4 bases and the J gene lost 3 bases, with 14 bases spanning the gap. The CDR3 bases are TGTGCCAGCAGTTCCCCAGGGATAGGGACAGATACGCAGTATTTT. This codes for CASSSPGIGTDTQYF.

The chain's CDR3 is CASSFGDRNYGYTF. CDR3 coding DNA: TGTGCCAGCAGTTTCGGTGACAGGAACTATGGCTACACCTTC. The V and J genes are TRBV12-3 or TRBV12-4 and TRBJ1-2; a possible D gene is TRBD1 (6 bases). The germline V and J ends were trimmed by 3 bases and 2 bases, with 10 bases remaining between them. This CDR3 comprises 14 residues.

The chain employs TRBV28 and TRBJ1-6, with 10 nucleotides matching TRBD1. Germline V gives CDR1 MDHEN, CDR2 SYDVKM. V was pared by 5 bases and J by 9 bases, with 10 bases of the junction left unmatched. The CDR3 length is 16 residues. CDR3 DNA sequence: TGTGCCAGCAGTCACCCAAGCGGGACAGGGGTTTCACCCCTCCACTTT. It codes for CASSHPSGTGVSPLHF.

The gene calls are TRBV5-5 and TRBJ2-1; the match to TRBD2 covers 10 bases. The germline gives CDR1 SGHKS, CDR2 YYEKEE (reference sequence). The length of the CDR3 is 17 residues. After removal of 0 bases from V and 4 bases from J, the junction contained 7 bases not matched to a gene. CDR3 sequence reads: CASSLGPGLAQYNEQFF. For the CDR3, the DNA is TGTGCCAGCAGCTTGGGCCCGGGACTAGCGCAATACAATGAGCAGTTCTTC.

This clonotype was found a few times. The J gene is TRBJ2-3, the V gene TRBV20-1; 8 positions match TRBD1. The CDR3 runs to 15 residues. CDR1 is DFQATT and CDR2 is SNEGSKA in the germline V gene (reference sequence). With V trimmed by 0 bases and J by 4 bases, 6 bases remained unmatched. The CDR3 DNA reads as TGCAGTGCTAGAGATCTTACAGGGGGTTCAGATACGCAGTATTTT. Translation: CSARDLTGGSDTQYF.

V gene TRBV9 combines with J gene TRBJ2-3, with TRBD1 identical over 8 bases. Germline CDR1 SGDLS, CDR2 YYNGEE. J was trimmed by 8 bases and V by 2 bases; bases with no gene match: 10. The CDR3 is 15 residues long. CDR3 sequence reads: CASSVAGTGPATQYF. The CDR3 DNA is TGTGCCAGCAGCGTTGCCGGGACAGGCCCCGCTACGCAGTATTTT.

The gene calls are TRBV20-1 and TRBJ2-3, with 11 bases lining up with TRBD2. With 0 bases clipped from V and 2 bases from J, the junction kept 4 bases outside the gene matches. This CDR3 is built from 16 residues. The V gene's germline CDR1 is DFQATT and CDR2 SNEGSKA (reference sequence). CDR3 sequence: CSARDTSGGPTDTQYF. The DNA of the CDR3 is TGCAGTGCTAGAGACACTAGCGGGGGACCCACAGATACGCAGTATTTT.

The chain links TRBV15 to TRBJ2-5, with D tentatively TRBD2 (6 bases). CDR3 length: 17 amino acids. The germline V and J ends were trimmed by 1 base and 1 base, with 16 bases remaining between them. The V gene's germline CDR1 is LNHNV and CDR2 YYDKDF (reference sequence). The CDR3 sequence is CATSRVWRDPAQETQYF. The CDR3 nucleotides are TGTGCCACCAGCAGAGTCTGGCGGGATCCAGCCCAAGAGACCCAGTACTTC.

The chain joins TRBV12-3 or TRBV12-4 to TRBJ1-2; no reliable D call. The germline V and J ends were trimmed by 6 bases and 5 bases, with 13 bases remaining between them. The CDR3 totals 13 residues. CDR3 in DNA: TGTGCCAGCAGCCTCTCGACGGTATATGGCTACACCTTC. Protein: CASSLSTVYGYTF.